Described below is a single T cell receptor (beta chain) sequence and its context. Its antigen is as yet unknown. Chemo-refractory metastatic non-small-cell lung cancer patients were treated with focal radiation plus CTLA-4 blockade with ipilimumab. The data were taken from a study of radiotherapy plus CTLA-4 blockade in lung cancer. Regarding the study as a whole: Tumor-derived TCR clones expanded in blood after radiotherapy plus ipilimumab.

Produced via immunoSEQ multiplex PCR; TCRdb's table is partial and in-frame only. The sample has about 31,000 clones; approximately 82% are singletons. There are 16 residues in the CDR3. V was cut by 2 bases and J by 0 bases, with 14 bases left in between. Sequencing was performed on peripheral blood, taken from a patient treated with radiotherapy plus ipilimumab. This rearrangement joins TRBV23-1 to TRBJ2-7; either TRBD1 or TRBD2 may fit D (5 bases each). TRBV23-1 is sorted into the ORF group, with uncertain function. This receptor was taken from a human donor with non-small cell lung cancer who had stable disease on radiotherapy plus ipilimumab. The CDR3 bases are TGCGCCAGCAGTCAAGGGACGCTCAACTACTCCTACGAGCAGTACGTC. Protein product: CASSQGTLNYSYEQYV.